Listed below are T cell receptor beta chains from one sample, sequenced in a study of shared clonotypes between healthy human individuals. Clones were read by immunoSEQ multiplex PCR, and TCRdb kept only the in-frame ones, dropping some. There are around 2,100,000 clones in the sample; about 95% occur only once, and 0.95% to 1.5% lies in the top ten. Sequenced: naive CD8+ T cells sorted from blood. The receptor set was obtained from a man aged 18 to 35 in good health. The conserved cysteine and the conserved F or W are not part of the CDR3 here. Not all rows give a size; the values are once, few, many and, for expanded clones, a class.

clone size: -
V gene: TRBV4-1
J gene: TRBJ1-2
CDR3 protein: ASSQEGVGYT

clone size: -
V gene: TRBV2
J gene: TRBJ2-1
CDR3 protein: ASSTTSAYNEQF

clone size: -
V gene: TRBV5-4
J gene: TRBJ2-1
CDR3 protein: ASSSGHNEQF

clone size: -
V gene: TRBV4-1
J gene: TRBJ2-7
CDR3 protein: ASSHPGTSGNLYEQY

clone size: -
V gene: TRBV2
J gene: TRBJ1-1
CDR3 protein: ASSENSPLTEAF

clone size: -
V gene: TRBV5-4
J gene: TRBJ2-1
CDR3 protein: ASSGDYPNEQF

clone size: -
V gene: TRBV7-8
J gene: TRBJ2-5
CDR3 protein: ASSFYPGEETQY

clone size: -
V gene: TRBV2
J gene: TRBJ1-2
CDR3 protein: ASSKEGEGAGGARGYT

clone size: -
V gene: TRBV28
J gene: TRBJ2-7
CDR3 protein: ASSLVTLAYEQY

clone size: once
V gene: TRBV10-3
J gene: TRBJ2-6
CDR3 protein: AITDSPPSGANVLT

clone size: -
V gene: TRBV6-1
J gene: TRBJ1-2
CDR3 protein: ASSVEGGPVNYGYT

clone size: -
V gene: TRBV25-1
J gene: TRBJ2-7
CDR3 protein: ASSEPRPPYEQY

clone size: -
V gene: TRBV13
J gene: TRBJ2-7
CDR3 protein: ASSLGPAYEQY

clone size: -
V gene: TRBV6-1
J gene: TRBJ2-5
CDR3 protein: ASSEAGAQETQY

clone size: -
V gene: TRBV6-5
J gene: TRBJ2-2
CDR3 protein: ASSYSIGAGELF

clone size: -
V gene: TRBV4-3
J gene: TRBJ2-5
CDR3 protein: ASSPGQGQQETQY

clone size: -
V gene: TRBV7-9
J gene: TRBJ2-7
CDR3 protein: ASSFPGETYEQY

clone size: -
V gene: TRBV10-3
J gene: TRBJ2-5
CDR3 protein: AISALDRDQETQY

clone size: -
V gene: TRBV5-1
J gene: TRBJ2-7
CDR3 protein: ASSPLDRTYEQY

clone size: -
V gene: TRBV6-5
J gene: TRBJ2-1
CDR3 protein: ASSPGLGSNEQF

clone size: -
V gene: TRBV6-6
J gene: TRBJ2-3
CDR3 protein: ASSYLGVNTDTQY

clone size: -
V gene: TRBV4-1
J gene: TRBJ2-7
CDR3 protein: ASSQDLTAYEQY

clone size: -
V gene: TRBV7-8
J gene: TRBJ1-2
CDR3 protein: ASSPTAGKVLGNGYT